The clone carrying this TCR beta chain was observed many times. Its antigen is not known. This entry comes from a study of HIV-infected patients and healthy controls. Study conclusions and caveats: Healthy control repertoires had roughly threefold more distinct CDR3s than untreated HIV+ repertoires, and higher Shannon diversity. HIV-infected patients and controls differed significantly in mean usage of eight alpha and eight beta V genes.

No cell fractionation was done, so the repertoire covers all unsorted peripheral blood T cells. Alpha and beta constant-region primers primed reverse transcription of 500 to 550 ng RNA. Alpha and beta chain libraries were made separately by chain-specific third strand synthesis with multiplexing indices. A single primer pair per chain amplified all rearrangements, with per-molecule barcodes. The library had 12-nucleotide molecular identifiers formed by two random hexamers joined together. MiXCR was run by TCRdb on the 5' RACE reads, yielding one entry per CDR3 protein. The sample lists some 20,000 distinct CDR3 sequences, approximately 10% occurring once. This clonotype was obtained from an adult in good health. The sequencing input was blood.

CDR3 protein: CASSKTQTPDTQYF. The DNA for the CDR3 is TGTGCCAGCAGCAAAACCCAGACCCCAGATACGCAGTATTTT. The J gene is TRBJ2-3, the V gene TRBV7-9; D is ambiguous. The V end was cut by 5 bases, the J end by 4 bases, with 13 bases between. Looked up from germline, CDR1 is SEHNR and CDR2 is FQNEAQ (reference sequence). The CDR3 runs 14 residues. Complete variable domain (other parts from reference TRBV7-9 and TRBJ2-3): DTGVSQNPRHKITKRGQNVTFRCDPISEHNRLYWYRQTLGQGPEFLTYFQNEAQLEKSRLLSDRFSAERPKGSFSTLEIQRTEQGDSAMYLCASSKTQTPDTQYFGPGTRLTVL.